This T cell receptor (beta chain) appears in the sequencing data of a study of blood T cell repertoires in COVID-19. On the study more broadly: The analysed material was cDNA or gDNA that came from T cells, B-cell-depleted T cells, or PBMCs.

Germline assignment: CDR1 SNHLY and CDR2 FYNNEI. The length of the CDR3 is 13 residues. The V gene lost 4 bases and the J gene lost 5 bases, with 8 bases spanning the gap. Some clones are missing from TCRdb's copy, which holds only in-frame ones; the method was immunoSEQ multiplex PCR. The repertoire holds roughly 250,000 clones, with 80% to 85% as singletons. The receptor was isolated from a person aged 65-85 years with COVID-19, enrolled during active disease. The genes are TRBV2 and TRBJ2-2; D gene uncertain. Sequenced: peripheral blood. The CDR3 region is CASSGRVTGELFF. CDR3 bases: TGTGCCAGCAGTGGACGGGTGACCGGGGAGCTGTTTTTT.